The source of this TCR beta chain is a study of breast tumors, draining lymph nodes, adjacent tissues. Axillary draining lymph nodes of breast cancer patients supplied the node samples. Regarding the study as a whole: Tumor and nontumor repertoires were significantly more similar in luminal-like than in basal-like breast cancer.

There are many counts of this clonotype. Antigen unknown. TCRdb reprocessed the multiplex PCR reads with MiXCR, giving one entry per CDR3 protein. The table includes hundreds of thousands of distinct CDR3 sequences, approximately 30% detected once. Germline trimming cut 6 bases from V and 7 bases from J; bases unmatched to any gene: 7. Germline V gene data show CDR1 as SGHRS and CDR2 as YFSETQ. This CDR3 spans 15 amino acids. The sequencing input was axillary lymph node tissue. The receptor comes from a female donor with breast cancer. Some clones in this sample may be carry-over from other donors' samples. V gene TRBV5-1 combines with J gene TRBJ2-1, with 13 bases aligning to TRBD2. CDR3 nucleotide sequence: TGCGCCAGCATCCGGACTAGCGGGAGTGGAAATGAGCAGTTCTTC. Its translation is CASIRTSGSGNEQFF.